By sample fraction, the clone carrying this T cell receptor beta chain is large. Using about 15 ng of total RNA, TCR libraries were made with the QIAseq Immune Repertoire TCR panel. MiXCR, run by TCRdb on the reads, gives a single entry per CDR3 protein. This table has hundreds of distinct CDR3 sequences, approximately 7.2% appearing once. Four subsets defined by PD-1 and/or TIGIT were sorted from live CD3+CD8+TCRalphabeta+ cells. CDR3 length: 13 residues. Germline assignment: CDR1 SGHTA and CDR2 FQGNSA. J lost 5 bases, V lost 5 bases, and 6 bases had no gene match. These data are taken from a study of circulating CD8 cells and anti-PD-1 response in melanoma.

This sequence was found in a human donor with melanoma. The J gene is TRBJ2-7, the V gene TRBV7-2; TRBD1 matches 7 bases. The material was CD8+ T cells from PBMCs, obtained at baseline or after one month of anti-PD-1 therapy (not recorded which). The chain's CDR3 is CASSKGQFDEQYF. The CDR3 DNA reads as TGTGCCAGCAGCAAGGGACAGTTCGACGAGCAGTACTTC.